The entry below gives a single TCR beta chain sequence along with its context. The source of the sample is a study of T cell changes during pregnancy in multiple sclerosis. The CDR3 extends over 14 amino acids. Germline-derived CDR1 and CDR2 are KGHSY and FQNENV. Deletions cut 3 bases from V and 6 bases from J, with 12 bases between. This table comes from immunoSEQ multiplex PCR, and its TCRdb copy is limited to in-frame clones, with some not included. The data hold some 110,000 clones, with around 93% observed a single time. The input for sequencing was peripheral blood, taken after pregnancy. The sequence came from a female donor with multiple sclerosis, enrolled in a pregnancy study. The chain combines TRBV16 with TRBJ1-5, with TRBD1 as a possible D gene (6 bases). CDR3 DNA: TGTGCCAGCAGCCAGACACAGGGTCCTCAGCCCCAGCATTTT. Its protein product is CASSQTQGPQPQHF.